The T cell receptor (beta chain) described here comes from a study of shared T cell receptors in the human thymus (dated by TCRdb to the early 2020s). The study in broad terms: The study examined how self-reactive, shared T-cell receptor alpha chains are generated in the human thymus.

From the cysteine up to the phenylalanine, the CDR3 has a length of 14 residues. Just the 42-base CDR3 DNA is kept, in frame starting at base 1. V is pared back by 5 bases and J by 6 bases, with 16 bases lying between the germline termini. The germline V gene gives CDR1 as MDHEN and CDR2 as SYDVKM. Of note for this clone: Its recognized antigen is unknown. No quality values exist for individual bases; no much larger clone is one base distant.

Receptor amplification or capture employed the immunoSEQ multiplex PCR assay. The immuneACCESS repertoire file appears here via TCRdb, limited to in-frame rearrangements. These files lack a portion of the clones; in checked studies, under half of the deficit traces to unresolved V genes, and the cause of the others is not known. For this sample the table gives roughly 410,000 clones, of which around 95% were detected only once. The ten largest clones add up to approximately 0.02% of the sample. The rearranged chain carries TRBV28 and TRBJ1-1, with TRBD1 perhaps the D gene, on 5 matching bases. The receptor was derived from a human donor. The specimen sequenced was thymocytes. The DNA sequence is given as TGTGCCAGCAGTCGCCTGGGACTTCGGGCTGAAGCTTTCTTT. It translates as CASSRLGLRAEAFF.